Given below is one T cell receptor (beta chain) in context. This record comes from a study of blood T cell repertoires in COVID-19. Study-level information: The analysed material was cDNA or gDNA that came from T cells, B-cell-depleted T cells, or PBMCs.

Method: immunoSEQ multiplex PCR; TCRdb's copy keeps in-frame clones and lacks some. This table holds roughly 290,000 clones, 80% to 90% found once. The V end was cut by 6 bases, the J end by 1 base, with 12 bases between. From germline, CDR1 is MNHEY and CDR2 SVGAGI. This CDR3 region has 14 residues. Material for sequencing was PBMCs or T cells enriched from blood (not recorded which). This receptor was taken from a woman aged 25-40 years who had recovered from COVID-19. The V call is TRBV6-5, the J call TRBJ2-5; D possibly corresponds to TRBD1 (6 bases). The CDR3 sequence: CASRPQGSQETQYF. CDR3 in DNA: TGTGCCAGCAGGCCACAGGGATCCCAAGAGACCCAGTACTTC.